This TCR beta chain was recorded in a study of CXCR3-negative and CXCR3-positive naive CD8 T cells. Study-wide findings and caveats: CXCR3-positive naive cells had TRB CDR3s that were more hydrophobic than CXCR3-negative naive cells had. Both naive subsets showed comparably high diversity, and memory CD8+ cells showed much lower diversity. Naive CXCR3-negative cells resembled naive CXCR3-positive cells in TRBV-TRBJ usage; memory cells differed.

Carrying UMI labels, the TRB cDNA libraries were prepared through 5' RACE. From its re-call of the 5' RACE reads, TCRdb lists each CDR3 protein once, without DNA. Its listing shows 150,000 or so distinct CDR3 sequences. Triplicate 300,000-cell sorts were made of each CD8+ T cell subset. Phenotypically, naive CD8+ T cells corresponded to CD45RO-CCR7+CD27+CD95-. The CDR3 is 17 amino acids. The germline V gene encodes CDR1 SGHTS and CDR2 YDEGEE. With respect to this clonotype: Its antigen is currently unknown.

The sequenced sample consisted of naive CXCR3+ CD8+ T cells from blood. Regarding subset: CD45RO-CCR7+CD27+CD95- naive CD8+ T cells expressing CXCR3 (TNR3+). This chain links TRBV5-8 with TRBJ2-5; TCRdb lists TRBD2, though no DNA is available to test this call. The clonotype comes from a human donor in good health. Some clones in this sample may be carry-over from other donors' samples. CDR3 region: CASRSPPGLADQETQYF.